These T cell receptor beta chains were read from a single sample in a study of cytotoxic CD8 clonotypes in ibrutinib-treated CLL. Clones were sequenced by immunoSEQ multiplex PCR, and TCRdb holds only the in-frame ones, with some missing. The table lists 150,000 or so clones, around 80% of them singletons, with roughly 13% in the top ten. This specimen consisted of PBMCs, obtained after 12 months of ibrutinib treatment. The receptors here all came from a human donor with chronic lymphocytic leukemia. Each CDR3 is given with its conserved first and last residue. D genes are given only for firm matches. Part of the rows lack a size; the others show once, few, many or a class for expanded clones.

j_gene | v_gene | abundance | d_gene | CDR3nt | CDR3aa
TRBJ2-2 | TRBV5-4 | NA | TRBD2 | TGTGCCAGCAGCTTAAACTATCTAGCGGACACCGGGGAGCTGTTTTTT | CASSLNYLADTGELFF
TRBJ2-3 | TRBV10-2 | NA | TRBD1 | TGCGCCAGCACTCCACAGGGGTTCACAGATACGCAGTATTTT | CASTPQGFTDTQYF
TRBJ2-7 | TRBV18 | NA | NA | TGTGCCAGCTCACCGATTATGAGGACACCCCCCTACGAGCAGTACTTC | CASSPIMRTPPYEQYF
TRBJ2-7 | TRBV6-1 | NA | NA | TGTGCCAGCAGTGTGGACTCTTTCTACGAGCAGTACTTC | CASSVDSFYEQYF
TRBJ1-4 | TRBV11-1 | NA | NA | TGTGCCAGCAGCTTAGCGATGGGGATCGGTGAAAAACTGTTTTTT | CASSLAMGIGEKLFF
TRBJ2-3 | TRBV14 | NA | NA | TGTGCCAGCAGCCAGGCCTGGGCTAGCACAGATACGCAGTATTTT | CASSQAWASTDTQYF
TRBJ2-7 | TRBV27 | NA | TRBD2 | TGTGCCAGCAGTGCGGGAGGGCGGACCTACGAGCAGTACTTC | CASSAGGRTYEQYF
TRBJ2-2 | TRBV5-1 | NA | TRBD1 | TGCGCCAGCAGCGCGGGACAGGGGCGTATCGGGGAGCTGTTTTTT | CASSAGQGRIGELFF
TRBJ2-7 | TRBV6-5 | NA | NA | TGTGCCAGCAGTTACTCGGAATTAGCGGCTTCCTACGAGCAGTACTTC | CASSYSELAASYEQYF
TRBJ1-1 | TRBV28 | NA | NA | TGTGCCAGCAGTTTATTCGGAGGTGGCACTGAAGCTTTCTTT | CASSLFGGGTEAFF
TRBJ2-5 | TRBV11-2 | NA | NA | TGTGCCAGCAGCCCCGTGGGTTCATCTAGGACCCAGTACTTC | CASSPVGSSRTQYF
TRBJ2-2 | TRBV19 | NA | NA | TGTGCCAGTAGTATATCCCCCCAGGCCTCGGAGCTGTTTTTT | CASSISPQASELFF
TRBJ2-3 | TRBV11-2 | NA | NA | TGTGCCAGCAGCTTAGTGGGGCTTGATACGCAGTATTTT | CASSLVGLDTQYF
TRBJ2-7 | TRBV7-6 | NA | NA | TGTGCCAGCAGCTTAGCGGGAGGGGGTCTATACGAGCAGTACTTC | CASSLAGGGLYEQYF
TRBJ1-5 | TRBV7-8 | NA | NA | TGTGCCAGCAGCGCGCGCCGGAGTTTCAATCAGCCCCAGCATTTT | CASSARRSFNQPQHF
TRBJ2-2 | TRBV19 | NA | TRBD2 | TGTGCCGCCAAATCTTCCGGGACTAGCGCGAACACCGGGGAGCTGTTTTTT | CAAKSSGTSANTGELFF
TRBJ1-2 | TRBV5-4 | NA | NA | TGTGCCAGCAGACAGATCCCGGGGGGGGCCTATGGCTACACCTTC | CASRQIPGGAYGYTF
TRBJ1-1 | TRBV9 | NA | NA | TGTGCCAGCAGCGTAGGGTCAGGGAACACTGAAGCTTTCTTT | CASSVGSGNTEAFF
TRBJ2-2 | TRBV11-2 | NA | TRBD2 | TGTGCCAGCAGCCTTTCCTCTAGCGGGAGGGCGGGAACCGGGGAGCTGTTTTTT | CASSLSSSGRAGTGELFF
TRBJ2-1 | TRBV7-3 | once | TRBD2 | TGTGCCAGCAGCTTGGCTAGCGGGAGCTATGAGCAGTTCTTC | CASSLASGSYEQFF
TRBJ2-3 | TRBV14 | NA | NA | TGTGCCAGCAGCCGTTACGAAGGCCCAGATACGCAGTATTTT | CASSRYEGPDTQYF
TRBJ2-1 | TRBV11-3 | NA | NA | TGTGCCAGCAGCTTAGGCCAGGCAATTCACAATGAGCAGTTCTTC | CASSLGQAIHNEQFF
TRBJ2-2 | TRBV19 | NA | NA | TGTGCCAGTAGTTCCCCTATGACCGGGGAGCTGTTTTTT | CASSSPMTGELFF
TRBJ2-5 | TRBV30 | NA | NA | TGTGCCTGGAGTGTAGGGGCAGGGGCCATCCAAGAGACCCAGTACTTC | CAWSVGAGAIQETQYF
TRBJ1-1 | TRBV28 | NA | TRBD1 | TGTGCCAGCTCTACTATAGGACAGGGCGATACTGAAGCTTTCTTT | CASSTIGQGDTEAFF
TRBJ1-1 | TRBV27 | once | NA | TGTGCCAGCAGTTTAACCCGACAGATAGAAGCTTTCTTT | CASSLTRQIEAFF
TRBJ2-7 | TRBV19 | NA | NA | TGTGCCAGTAGTATCTTCTTAGCCTACGAGCAGTACTTC | CASSIFLAYEQYF
TRBJ2-1 | TRBV28 | NA | NA | TGTGCCAGCAGTTTGTGGGGGCGGCAGGGTGAGCAGTTCTTC | CASSLWGRQGEQFF
TRBJ1-5 | TRBV7-6 | NA | TRBD1 | TGTGCCAGCAGCCCACACCCCGGGACAGTTAATCAGCCCCAGCATTTT | CASSPHPGTVNQPQHF
TRBJ2-1 | TRBV30 | NA | TRBD2 | TGTGCCTGGAGTGTACTTCCGGCTAGCGGGGGTAATGAGCAGTTCTTC | CAWSVLPASGGNEQFF
TRBJ2-1 | TRBV6-5 | few | NA | TGTGCCAGCAGACCCATCTCTAAGCAGTTCTTC | CASRPISKQFF
TRBJ2-7 | TRBV7-9 | few | TRBD2 | TGTGCCAGCAACAAAGGGAGGGGAAACACCTACGAGCAGTACTTC | CASNKGRGNTYEQYF
TRBJ1-2 | TRBV4-2 | NA | NA | TGTGCCAGCAGCCAAGAGAAACAGGACAGCCAAATCTATGGCTACACCTTC | CASSQEKQDSQIYGYTF
TRBJ1-2 | TRBV9 | NA | NA | TGTGCCAGCAGCGTAGTGGGCGGGCGAGGATATGGCTACACCTTC | CASSVVGGRGYGYTF
TRBJ1-1 | TRBV11-2 | NA | NA | TGTGCCAGCAGCTTGGGGGAACGGGACACTGAAGCTTTCTTT | CASSLGERDTEAFF
TRBJ1-2 | TRBV29-1 | NA | TRBD1 | TGCAGCGTCGTGGACAGGGGGCGCGGTTACTATGGCTACACCTTC | CSVVDRGRGYYGYTF
TRBJ2-1 | TRBV5-4 | NA | TRBD1 | TGTGCCAGCAGCTCCGGGGACTGGGACAGGGAGGACAATGAGCAGTTCTTC | CASSSGDWDREDNEQFF
TRBJ1-3 | TRBV10-3 | NA | NA | TGTGCCATCAGTGAGTCTGGGGCTAGTGGAAACACCATATATTTT | CAISESGASGNTIYF
TRBJ1-2 | TRBV19 | NA | NA | TGTGCCAGTAGTATACGGGCAGTCATCATTTATGGCTACACCTTC | CASSIRAVIIYGYTF
TRBJ2-1 | TRBV12-2 | NA | NA | TGTGCAAGTAGCGGGGGAGAGGGTGAGCAGTTCTTC | CASSGGEGEQFF
TRBJ2-5 | TRBV7-6 | few | NA | TGTGCCAGCAGCTTAGTGGGGTTGGGGGAGACCCAGTACTTC | CASSLVGLGETQYF
TRBJ1-3 | TRBV6-5 | NA | NA | TGTGCCAGCAGTTACTCTGGCATAAGCTCTGGAAACACCATATATTTT | CASSYSGISSGNTIYF
TRBJ2-7 | TRBV29-1 | NA | NA | TGCAGCGTTAACAGCCTGACCTACGAGCAGTACTTC | CSVNSLTYEQYF
TRBJ2-7 | TRBV6-5 | NA | NA | TGTGCCAGCAGAATGGGGTCGGGGCAGTACTTC | CASRMGSGQYF
TRBJ1-2 | TRBV7-2 | NA | TRBD1 | TGTGCCAGCAGCTTCGTAAGGGGGCCTGGAAAGGGCTACACCTTC | CASSFVRGPGKGYTF
TRBJ2-2 | TRBV12-5 | NA | TRBD1 | TGTGCTAGTGGTTACAGAACAGGGGGCGCGGACACCGGGGAGCTGTTTTTT | CASGYRTGGADTGELFF
TRBJ2-7 | TRBV7-2 | NA | NA | TGTGCCAGCAGCTTAAGACTTTTTGGCGAGCAGTACTTC | CASSLRLFGEQYF
TRBJ2-7 | TRBV19 | NA | NA | TGTGCCAGTAGTTTGGACAGAGGAACGTCCTACGAGCAGTACTTC | CASSLDRGTSYEQYF
TRBJ2-7 | TRBV28 | NA | TRBD2 | TGTGCCATCAAGTGGGGCGGGAGTCTTGTCGAGCAGTACTTC | CAIKWGGSLVEQYF
TRBJ2-1 | TRBV25-1 | NA | NA | TGTGCCAGCAGTGGAGGGCCCAATGAGCAGTTCTTC | CASSGGPNEQFF
TRBJ1-1 | TRBV7-3 | NA | TRBD1 | TGTGCCAGCAGCGAACAGGGGATCGCGAACACTGAAGCTTTCTTT | CASSEQGIANTEAFF
TRBJ2-7 | TRBV18 | once | TRBD2 | TGTGCCAGCTCACCACCGGGACTAGCGGGAAGCTACGAGCAGTACTTC | CASSPPGLAGSYEQYF
TRBJ2-1 | TRBV6-4 | once | TRBD2 | TGTGCCAGCAGTGACTCAAGGACTAGCGACTACAATGAGCAGTTCTTC | CASSDSRTSDYNEQFF
TRBJ2-7 | TRBV6-1 | NA | TRBD2 | TGTGCCAGCAGTGCCTCGGGCGGGAGGGTCTCCTACGAGCAGTACTTC | CASSASGGRVSYEQYF
TRBJ2-3 | TRBV5-4 | once | TRBD2 | TGTGCCAGCAGCTTACCGGGACTAAACACAGATACGCAGTATTTT | CASSLPGLNTDTQYF
TRBJ2-5 | TRBV19 | NA | NA | TGTGCCAGTAATAGAGGCAGACAAGAGACCCAGTACTTC | CASNRGRQETQYF
TRBJ2-1 | TRBV7-9 | NA | TRBD1 | TGTGCCAGCAGCTCCGGACAGGGGATTGAGCAGTTCTTC | CASSSGQGIEQFF